The entry that follows covers one T cell receptor (beta chain) sequence. Its matching antigen is unknown. The protocol was immunoSEQ multiplex PCR, while the TCRdb copy is restricted to in-frame clones and leaves out a portion. The sample contains approximately 210,000 clones, less than 95% of which appear only once. The V segment lost 7 bases and the J segment 1 base; nucleotides outside the gene matches: 9. There are 15 residues in the CDR3. Germline V gives CDR1 SGHTA, CDR2 FQGNSA. This specimen belongs to a study of T cell responses to AZD1222 COVID-19 vaccine. Study findings and constraints: Clonal diversity may have been underestimated, and the donors were mostly white British, with more females than males.

This TCR derives from an adult who received the MenACWY meningococcal vaccine as a control. The J gene is TRBJ2-7, the V gene TRBV7-2; 8 nucleotides line up with TRBD2. Sequenced here: peripheral blood, sampled 28 days after the second dose of the MenACWY control vaccine. CDR3 DNA: TGTGCCAGCACCCTAACCACGGGAGGGTCCTACGAGCAGTACTTC. Amino acids: CASTLTTGGSYEQYF.